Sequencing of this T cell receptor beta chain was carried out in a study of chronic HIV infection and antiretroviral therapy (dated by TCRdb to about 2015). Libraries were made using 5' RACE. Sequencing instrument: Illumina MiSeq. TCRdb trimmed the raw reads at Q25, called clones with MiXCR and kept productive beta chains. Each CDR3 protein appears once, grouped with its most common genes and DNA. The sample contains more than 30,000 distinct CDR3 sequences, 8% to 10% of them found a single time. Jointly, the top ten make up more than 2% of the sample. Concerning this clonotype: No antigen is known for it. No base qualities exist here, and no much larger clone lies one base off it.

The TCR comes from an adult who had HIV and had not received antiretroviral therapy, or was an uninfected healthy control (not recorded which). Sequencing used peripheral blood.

The base sequence is TGCGCCAGCAGACCCGGGACTTACTCCTACAATGAGCAGTTCTTC. It encodes CASRPGTYSYNEQFF. The rearrangement combines TRBV4-1 with TRBJ2-1; TRBD2 is possibly the D segment (6 matching bases). The CDR3 runs 15 amino acids, cysteine and phenylalanine included. The CDR3 DNA has 45 bases and is translated from base 1. Sequences MGHRA (CDR1) and YSYEKL (CDR2) are obtained from the germline V gene. V and J are truncated by 6 bases and 0 bases respectively, leaving an intervening sequence of 12 bases.